This TCR beta chain was captured in a study of CXCR3-negative and CXCR3-positive naive CD8 T cells. Turning to this clonotype: Antigen unknown.

Study conclusions and caveats: Memory CD8+ cells showed much lower diversity, while both naive subsets displayed comparably high diversity. Expression of CXCR3 was partially reduced after cryopreservation, and fresh PBMCs were used in most assays.

Each CD8+ T cell subset was flow-sorted in triplicate. Every sort contained 300,000 cells. Naive cells were sorted as CD45RO-, CCR7+, CD27+ and CD95-. The TRB cDNA libraries were prepared by 5' RACE with UMI labels. Using the 5' RACE reads, TCRdb records one entry per CDR3 protein without DNA. The ten most abundant clones cover 1.5% to 2% of a sample with fewer than 95,000 distinct CDR3 sequences. The CDR3 is 14 amino acids. Germline assignment: CDR1 MGHDK and CDR2 SYGVNS. The rearrangement joins TRBV25-1 to TRBJ1-1. Material: naive CXCR3- CD8+ T cells from blood. Subset here: CD45RO-CCR7+CD27+CD95- naive CD8+ T cells lacking CXCR3 (TNR3-). The clonotype comes from a human donor in good health. Some clones in this sample may be carry-over from other donors' samples. CDR3 in amino acids: CASSELLTDTEAFF.